This entry lists 20 T cell receptor beta chains sequenced from one sample in a study of CD8 T cells in Susac syndrome. Reverse transcription of about 0.45 to 1 ug RNA was performed with random hexamers. TCRdb reprocessed the immunoSEQ multiplex PCR reads with MiXCR, giving one entry per CDR3 protein. This table holds around 230,000 distinct CDR3 sequences, about 95% found once. Sequenced: CD4+ T cells from PBMCs. The source of these receptors is a human donor with multiple sclerosis.

Only one count was recorded for this clonotype. The gene calls are TRBV5-6 and TRBJ1-1, with 9 positions matching TRBD1. The CDR3 runs to 16 residues. Losses at the gene ends were 2 bases for V and 0 bases for J; bases not matched to a gene: 5. Germline CDR1 reads SGHDT; CDR2 reads YYEEEE. DNA for the CDR3: TGTGCCAGCAGCTTACAGGGGGCTCCGATGAACACTGAAGCTTTCTTT. Translation gives CASSLQGAPMNTEAFF.

The V gene is TRBV9, the J gene TRBJ1-2, with 7 bases aligning to TRBD1. The ends lost 0 bases at V and 1 base at J; junction bases unmatched: 6. Germline V gives CDR1 SGDLS, CDR2 YYNGEE. The length of the CDR3 is 16 residues. The CDR3 DNA reads as TGTGCCAGCAGCGTAGGCACCAGGGGGAATAACTATGGCTACACCTTC. This gives the protein CASSVGTRGNNYGYTF.

The rearrangement links TRBV5-4 to TRBJ2-2; 9 nucleotides align to TRBD1. The length of the CDR3 is 17 residues. The V segment lost 4 bases and the J segment 11 bases; nucleotides outside the gene matches: 18. The germline V gene has CDR1 SGHNT and CDR2 YYREEE (reference sequence). The CDR3 protein is CASSPGGGGTGRPELFF. The CDR3 DNA reads TGTGCCAGCAGCCCCGGGGGCGGCGGGACAGGGAGGCCTGAGCTGTTTTTT.

The chain uses TRBV2 and TRBJ1-6; no clear D gene. CDR3 length: 13 amino acids. Germline V gives CDR1 SNHLY, CDR2 FYNNEI. Trimming shortened V by 7 bases and J by 7 bases, and 11 bases separated the two germline ends. The CDR3 loop is CASIPSGNSPLHF. DNA of the CDR3: TGTGCCAGCATCCCCTCTGGGAATTCACCCCTCCACTTT. Based on the CDR3 plus reference TRBV2 and TRBJ1-6, the full variable domain is EPEVTQTPSHQVTQMGQEVILRCVPISNHLYFYWYRQILGQKVEFLVSFYNNEISEKSEIFDDQFSVERPDGSNFTLKIRSTKLEDSAMYFCASIPSGNSPLHFGNGTRLTVT.

The V call is TRBV12-3 or TRBV12-4, the J call TRBJ1-1; D may be TRBD1 (6 bases). The CDR3 is 13 amino acids. Deletions cut 3 bases from V and 7 bases from J, with 12 bases between. The DNA of the CDR3 is TGTGCCAGCAGTTTCACCCAGGGGAATGAAGCTTTCTTT. Protein: CASSFTQGNEAFF.

V gene TRBV30 combines with J gene TRBJ1-1; D is perhaps TRBD1 (5 bases). The CDR3 runs to 14 residues. Germline-derived CDR1 and CDR2 are GTSNPN and SVGIG (reference sequence). V was clipped by 3 bases and J by 5 bases, with 16 bases between them. The DNA of the CDR3 is TGTGCCTGGAGGAAATACACCGGGGGGACTGAAGCTTTCTTT. Translation gives CAWRKYTGGTEAFF.

This sequence joins TRBV29-1 and TRBJ2-1; 8 bases match TRBD2. This CDR3 has 15 residues. J was trimmed by 3 bases and V by 5 bases; bases with no gene match: 9. Germline loops: CDR1 SQVTM, CDR2 ANQGSEA. The CDR3 DNA follows: TGCAGCGTTTTACCGACTAGCGCAGTCTACAATGAGCAGTTCTTC. This codes for CSVLPTSAVYNEQFF.

The CDR3 sequence is CSSRGLAGGPDTQYF. CDR3 coding DNA: TGCAGCTCGCGCGGACTAGCGGGAGGGCCAGATACGCAGTATTTT. V and J are TRBV29-1 and TRBJ2-3, with 15 bases lining up with TRBD2. J gave up 4 bases and V 8 bases, and 7 bases lay outside the gene matches. Germline lookup yields CDR1 SQVTM and CDR2 ANQGSEA. This CDR3 has 15 amino acids.

The chain couples TRBV20-1 to TRBJ2-5; D may match TRBD1 or TRBD2 (7 bases each). Deletions cut 6 bases from V and 1 base from J, with 24 bases between. Germline assignment: CDR1 DFQATT and CDR2 SNEGSKA (reference sequence). The CDR3 runs 17 residues. For the CDR3, the DNA is TGCAGTGCCAGGGGGGGGTATGGGACAAACTCCCAAGAGACCCAGTACTTC. Its translation: CSARGGYGTNSQETQYF.

This sequence joins TRBV3-1 and TRBJ1-2, with D hard to call. Germline V gene data show CDR1 as LGHDT and CDR2 as YNNKEL (reference sequence). The V end was cut by 3 bases, the J end by 0 bases, with 14 bases between. The CDR3 is made up of 16 amino acids. CDR3 in amino acids: CASSHSRVSSNYGYTF. The CDR3, as DNA: TGTGCCAGCAGCCATTCTCGAGTATCTTCTAACTATGGCTACACCTTC.

The chain has TRBV2 and TRBJ1-5, with 10 bases lining up with TRBD1. The V gene's germline CDR1 is SNHLY and CDR2 FYNNEI. Unmatched junction bases numbered 3, after V lost 5 bases and J lost 5 bases. The CDR3 sequence is 14 residues long. CDR3: CASSWDRGYQPQHF. DNA for the CDR3: TGTGCCAGCAGTTGGGACAGGGGATATCAGCCCCAGCATTTT.

V gene TRBV9 combines with J gene TRBJ2-5; D remains ambiguous. This CDR3 has 12 residues. Trimming took 0 bases from V and 5 from J, leaving 5 bases between them. Germline CDR1 SGDLS, CDR2 YYNGEE. This CDR3 is CASSVVGETQYF. The CDR3 DNA reads TGTGCCAGCAGCGTAGTTGGTGAGACCCAGTACTTC.

The chain combines TRBV3-1 with TRBJ1-1; D is ambiguous. This CDR3 region has 14 residues. Germline values: CDR1 LGHDT, CDR2 YNNKEL (reference sequence). V was clipped by 4 bases and J by 1 base, with 10 bases between them. CDR3 nucleotide sequence: TGTGCCAGCAGCCTCCGGGAGGGGAACACTGAAGCTTTCTTT. It encodes CASSLREGNTEAFF. The full variable domain, in which reference TRBV3-1 and TRBJ1-1 provide the parts outside the CDR3, is DTAVSQTPKYLVTQMGNDKSIKCEQNLGHDTMYWYKQDSKKFLKIMFSYNNKELIINETVPNRFSPKSPDKAHLNLHINSLELGDSAVYFCASSLREGNTEAFFGQGTRLTVV.

The chain has TRBV7-8 and TRBJ2-1; 13 bases fit TRBD2. The V gene end was trimmed by 5 bases and the J gene end by 8 bases; junction bases not matched to a gene: 9. Germline CDR1 is SGHVS and CDR2 is FQNEAQ. CDR3 length: 16 amino acids. The CDR3 loop is CASSKRTSGSKDEQFF. The CDR3 DNA follows: TGTGCCAGCAGCAAACGGACTAGCGGGAGTAAAGATGAGCAGTTCTTC.

The chain recombines TRBV2 with TRBJ1-5; D call uncertain. The length of the CDR3 is 14 residues. Germline CDR1 is SNHLY and CDR2 is FYNNEI. Trimming pared 6 bases from V and 4 bases from J, leaving 13 bases between. The CDR3, as DNA: TGTGCCAGCAGCGCCATGTATGGGAATCAGCCCCAGCATTTT. It specifies CASSAMYGNQPQHF.

This chain joins TRBV29-1 and TRBJ1-2; no clear D gene. From germline, CDR1 is SQVTM and CDR2 ANQGSEA. The CDR3 has 16 amino acids. Trimming cost V 3 bases and J 2 bases, with 19 bases left between them. The CDR3 spells CSVEIRWSRTNYGYTF. The CDR3 coding sequence is TGCAGCGTTGAGATTAGGTGGAGCAGAACGAACTATGGCTACACCTTC.

V usage is TRBV20-1 and J usage is TRBJ2-5; unclear D gene. This CDR3 has 14 amino acids. The V end was cut by 2 bases, the J end by 7 bases, with 17 bases between. The V gene's germline CDR1 is DFQATT and CDR2 SNEGSKA (reference sequence). The CDR3 nucleotides read TGCAGTGCTAGACATAGACTGAACCCGAGGACCCAGTACTTC. Protein product: CSARHRLNPRTQYF.

The rearrangement uses TRBV30 and TRBJ2-3; D call uncertain. The CDR3 runs 14 residues. Deletions cut 2 bases from V and 6 bases from J, with 15 bases between. CDR1 and CDR2 from the germline V gene are GTSNPN and SVGIG (reference sequence). The CDR3 protein is CAWSTPPISDTQYF. The CDR3 region has the DNA TGTGCCTGGAGTACACCCCCGATTTCCGATACGCAGTATTTT.

This chain connects TRBV30 to TRBJ1-2, with D perhaps TRBD1 (6 bases). The CDR3 is made up of 12 amino acids. Germline V CDR1 and CDR2: GTSNPN, SVGIG (reference sequence). The germline V and J ends were trimmed by 4 bases and 2 bases, with 8 bases remaining between them. CDR3 residues: CAWTGTNYGYTF. The CDR3 DNA follows: TGTGCCTGGACAGGGACAAACTATGGCTACACCTTC.

This clonotype was seen a handful of times. The gene calls are TRBV5-4 and TRBJ1-6; perhaps TRBD1 as D (5 bases). V was pared by 2 bases and J by 10 bases, with 7 bases between. The CDR3 length is 12 residues. The germline V gene has CDR1 SGHNT and CDR2 YYREEE (reference sequence). The chain's CDR3 is CASSFRDSPLHF. CDR3 in DNA: TGTGCCAGCAGCTTCCGGGACTCACCCCTCCACTTT. The entire variable domain, with the rest obtained from reference TRBV5-4 and TRBJ1-6, is as follows: ETGVTQSPTHLIKTRGQQVTLRCSSQSGHNTVSWYQQALGQGPQFIFQYYREEENGRGNFPPRFSGLQFPNYSSELNVNALELDDSALYLCASSFRDSPLHFGNGTRLTVT.